This T cell receptor (beta chain) is from a study of T cell responses to AZD1222 COVID-19 vaccine. General observations from the study: Epitopes outside B.1.351 and B.1.1.7 mutated regions reportedly drew nearly half of spike TCRs. Donors were chiefly white British, with a greater number of females, and clonal diversity was perhaps underestimated. Dominant CD4 TCR responses targeted spike regions 160-218 and 743-854. Baseline seropositivity occurred in only 5 to 7 AZD1222 recipients.

Germline assignment: CDR1 LGHNA and CDR2 YSLEER. This CDR3 is built from 15 residues. Trimming took 4 bases from V and 5 from J; bases not matched to a gene: 5. Details on this clone: Its antigen is currently unknown.

Method: immunoSEQ multiplex PCR; TCRdb's copy keeps in-frame clones and lacks some. The sample shows about 50,000 clones, more than 70% of them seen only once. The sequences come from peripheral blood, collected on day 0 of MenACWY control vaccination. The clonotype originates from an adult in good health. This chain connects TRBV4-3 to TRBJ2-2; the match to TRBD1 covers 9 bases. DNA for the CDR3: TGCGCCAGCAGCCCTGGGACAGGGAGGACCGGGGAGCTGTTTTTT. Protein sequence: CASSPGTGRTGELFF.